The source of this TCR beta chain is a study of spatial heterogeneity in lung cancer. Time point described: blood at routine non-recurrence follow-up after resection. Unsorted samples of tumor, nontumor lung or frozen PBMC had their whole RNA sequenced. MiXCR, run by TCRdb on the 5' RACE reads, gives a single entry per CDR3 protein. Of more than 25,000 distinct CDR3 sequences detected, about 6.3% appear once; the ten largest clones hold around a fifth. The CDR3 contains 14 residues. V shed 4 bases and J 1 base; nucleotides not matched to a gene: 1. CDR1 SGHAT and CDR2 FQDESV come from the germline V gene (reference sequence). This clonotype has more than one count but fewer than ten.

The sample here was PBMCs, taken at follow-up. The genes are TRBV11-1 and TRBJ2-7; 10 nucleotides line up with TRBD2. The sequence derives from a male donor with early-stage non-small cell lung cancer. The CDR3 coding sequence is TGTGCCAGCAGCTATAGCGGGGGGTCCTACGAGCAGTACTTC. Protein sequence: CASSYSGGSYEQYF.